This T cell receptor beta chain was retrieved from a study of cytomegalovirus exposure and HLA in healthy donors. It was healthy bone marrow donors who served as donors. This CDR3 contains 16 residues. Looked up from germline, CDR1 is SNHLY and CDR2 is FYNNEI. Trimming shortened V by 2 bases and J by 0 bases, and 11 bases separated the two germline ends. Primers: 60 Vbeta forward and 13 Jbeta reverse. TCRdb's table, derived via immunoSEQ multiplex PCR, lists solely in-frame clones and lacks some. The sample includes over 150,000 clones, 77% of them seen just once. The source of this sequence is a woman aged 60-75 years in good health and CMV-seropositive. V gene TRBV2 combines with J gene TRBJ1-5; D is ambiguous. Input material: PBMCs. The CDR3, as DNA: TGTGCCAGCAGTGAAAAAGGCGGGGTTAGCAATCAGCCCCAGCATTTT. This translates into CASSEKGGVSNQPQHF.